This T cell receptor beta chain emerged from a study of T cell responses to AZD1222 COVID-19 vaccine. Repertoires were generated with immunoSEQ multiplex PCR, while TCRdb's copy carries only in-frame clones and drops some. Altogether 45,000 to 60,000 clones are present, 70% to 90% being singletons, with the ten largest covering just under 4%. To note about this clone: Its antigen is unidentified.

The CDR3 covers 13 residues. CDR1 and CDR2 from the germline V gene are KGHDR and SFDVKD. V lost 9 bases, J lost 1 base, and 4 bases stayed unmatched. The study's findings and limits: Donors, mostly white British, included more females; clonal diversity was possibly underestimated. Receipt of two AZD1222 doses was followed by a rise in Spike-specific TCR breadth and depth.

This rearrangement joins TRBV24-1 to TRBJ1-1; 7 bases align to TRBD1. The clonotype originates from an adult in good health. Material: peripheral blood, obtained on day 0 of AZD1222 vaccination. For the CDR3, the DNA is TGTGCCACCCAACAGGGGTGGAACACTGAAGCTTTCTTT. Residues: CATQQGWNTEAFF.